What follows describes a single T cell receptor beta chain. As yet, its antigen is unknown. Libraries were prepared by immunoSEQ multiplex PCR; TCRdb keeps only in-frame clonotypes and omits some of them. The table lists about 19,000 clones, 95% to 97% of them singletons. V lost 8 bases, J lost 3 bases, and 11 bases lay in between. This CDR3 comprises 13 residues. The V gene's germline CDR1 is ENHRY and CDR2 SYGVKD. This sample was taken from a study of monozygotic twins with cystic fibrosis. Study context: Library input was 2.5 to 3 micrograms of fragmented DNA, with roughly 15 PCR cycles.

Overall study findings and caveats: Median Simpson clonality of roughly 0.01 suggested naive T cells predominated. In this small cohort, shared CDR3 numbers showed no association with age, concordance or disease severity.

The gene calls are TRBV10-3 and TRBJ1-5; D is ambiguous. The source material was blood. The source is a woman in her 30s with cystic fibrosis. CDR3 sequence reads: CAIAAEVNQPQHF. The CDR3, as DNA: TGTGCCATCGCCGCGGAGGTCAATCAGCCCCAGCATTTT.